The present TCR beta chain was sequenced within a study of blood T cell repertoires in COVID-19. Whole-study context: Researchers got acute and convalescent COVID-19 samples from the United States, Italy and Spain. Sample material is recorded as cDNA or gDNA derived from T cells, B-cell-depleted T cells, or PBMCs.

In the authors' methods: Reference gene primer amplification yielded estimated nucleated cell counts. This table comes from immunoSEQ multiplex PCR, and its TCRdb copy is limited to in-frame clones, with some not included. That table is the source of V, J and clone size, and D and trimming were worked out from the DNA. The data contain 70,000 or so clones, around three quarters of them singletons. Trimming removed 6 bases from V and 0 bases from J; junction bases left unmatched: 10. Looked up from germline, CDR1 is MNHEY and CDR2 is SMNVEV (reference sequence). CDR3 length: 16 residues. There are many counts of this clone.

Input material: peripheral blood. The chain employs TRBV27 and TRBJ2-7, with 8 bases matching TRBD1. The receptor comes from a human donor in a cohort sampled during active COVID-19. The CDR3 region has the DNA TGTGCCAGCAGCCAACCAACAGGGGGGTCCTCCTACGAGCAGTACTTC. It encodes CASSQPTGGSSYEQYF.